Shown below are 24 T cell receptor beta chains from a single sample sequenced in a study of neurological immune-mediated disorders (dated 2019 in TCRdb). The protocol used for the library was 5' RACE. TCRdb shows the sequencer as Illumina HiSeq 2500. The public reads were quality trimmed at Q25 with fastp and then assembled into clones with MiXCR by TCRdb, keeping productive beta chains. When rows share a CDR3 protein, they turn into one entry using the most common DNA and genes. This sample has approximately 23,000 distinct CDR3 sequences in its table, and about 13% of those were observed once. About 5.5% of the sample is in the top ten clones. The sample's time point label, decoded: technical triplicate 1. Material: CD4+ T cells from blood. The receptors were gathered from a female donor with HTLV-1-associated myelopathy (HAM/TSP).

This clonotype was observed at least ten times. The V gene is TRBV27, the J gene TRBJ1-2; 7 nucleotides line up with TRBD1. The CDR3 consists of 13 residues. J gave up 5 bases and V 8 bases, and 8 bases lay outside the gene matches. The germline CDR1 and CDR2 sequences are MNHEY and SMNVEV (reference sequence). DNA for the CDR3: TGTGCCAGCGTTGCGGCAGGGGGATATGGCTACACCTTC. Protein sequence: CASVAAGGYGYTF.

This clonotype showed up just once. This chain connects TRBV7-8 to TRBJ2-1; D uncertain. Looked up from germline, CDR1 is SGHVS and CDR2 is FQNEAQ. This CDR3 region has 15 residues. V gave up 1 base and J gave up 3 bases, with 10 bases separating them. Written as DNA, the CDR3 is TGTGCCAGCAGCTTAGATTTTGAGTACTACAATGAGCAGTTCTTC. Residues: CASSLDFEYYNEQFF.

By share, this clonotype counts as medium-sized. The V and J genes are TRBV7-9 and TRBJ2-7, with 11 bases aligning to TRBD2. The V gene's germline CDR1 is SEHNR and CDR2 FQNEAQ (reference sequence). V lost 3 bases, J lost 0 bases, and 1 base stayed unmatched. CDR3 length: 15 amino acids. The CDR3 region is CASSLTSGISYEQYF. The CDR3 region has the DNA TGTGCCAGCAGCTTGACTAGCGGGATCTCCTACGAGCAGTACTTC.

In its sample, this clonotype was seen many times. The V call is TRBV9, the J call TRBJ1-3, with no clear D. V was clipped by 1 base and J by 2 bases, with 10 bases between them. This CDR3 is built from 15 residues. Per the germline V gene, CDR1 is SGDLS and CDR2 is YYNGEE. The CDR3 is CASSVRERAGNTIYF. CDR3 sequence (DNA): TGTGCCAGCAGCGTAAGGGAGAGGGCTGGAAACACCATATATTTT.

This clonotype appeared many times. This chain links TRBV12-3 or TRBV12-4 with TRBJ2-5, with D hard to call. There are 13 residues in the CDR3. V lost 2 bases and J lost 3, with 7 bases in between. Here the CDR3 DNA reads TGTGCCAGCAGTTTAAGTACCGAAGAGACCCAGTACTTC. This translates into CASSLSTEETQYF.

This clonotype was detected ten times or more. The chain carries TRBV10-3 and TRBJ2-2; D possibly uses TRBD1 or TRBD2 (5 bases each). V lost 3 bases, J lost 6 bases, and 8 bases lay in between. The CDR3 loop spans 13 amino acids. The germline V gene encodes CDR1 ENHRY and CDR2 SYGVKD. The CDR3 DNA follows: TGTGCCATCAGTGATGGGGGACCCGGGGAGCTGTTTTTT. Its protein product is CAISDGGPGELFF.

This clonotype came up many times. CDR3 sequence reads: CSVASSVGQPQHF. In DNA form, the CDR3 reads TGCAGCGTTGCCTCCAGCGTAGGTCAGCCCCAGCATTTT. This chain joins TRBV29-1 and TRBJ1-5, with D unclear. The germline V gene encodes CDR1 SQVTM and CDR2 ANQGSEA. This CDR3 contains 13 residues. Trimming cost V 4 bases and J 6 bases, with 13 bases left between them.

This clonotype showed up many times. V is TRBV20-1 and J is TRBJ2-5; D perhaps matches TRBD2 (5 bases). V lost 2 bases and J 0 bases, leaving 7 bases between the germline ends. Germline V gene sequence: CDR1 DFQATT, CDR2 SNEGSKA (reference sequence). The CDR3 is 13 residues long. The CDR3: CSARRGNQETQYF. The CDR3 DNA reads TGCAGTGCTAGACGGGGTAACCAAGAGACCCAGTACTTC.

This clonotype has at least ten counts. J is TRBJ2-4 and V is TRBV4-3; D is ambiguous. The CDR3 length is 13 residues. Germline CDR1 is LGHNA and CDR2 is YSLEER. Between the trimmed V and J ends, which lost 4 bases and 7 bases, there was a span of 11 bases. The CDR3 nucleotides are TGCGCCAGCAGCCGCCTACCCGGGAACATTCAGTACTTC. It specifies CASSRLPGNIQYF.

This clonotype appeared many times. The V call is TRBV20-1, the J call TRBJ2-3; 9 bases are shared with TRBD2. The CDR3 contains 15 residues. J gave up 3 bases and V 4 bases, and 8 bases lay outside the gene matches. The germline V gene encodes CDR1 DFQATT and CDR2 SNEGSKA (reference sequence). This CDR3 reads CSATPGLAATDTQYF. The CDR3 nucleotides are TGCAGTGCTACGCCGGGACTAGCTGCAACAGATACGCAGTATTTT.

This clonotype was seen repeatedly, ten times or more. The genes are TRBV7-9 and TRBJ2-2; D not certain. Trimming pared 5 bases from V and 4 bases from J, leaving 11 bases between. This CDR3 region has 14 residues. The germline CDR1 and CDR2 sequences are SEHNR and FQNEAQ (reference sequence). The CDR3 protein is CASSSNTGTGELFF. The DNA for the CDR3 is TGTGCCAGCAGCAGTAACACGGGCACCGGGGAGCTGTTTTTT.

This clonotype was seen ten or more times. The CDR3 is CASSVGGAGHEQYF. The CDR3 coding sequence is TGTGCCAGCAGCGTAGGGGGGGCTGGCCACGAGCAGTACTTC. This chain joins TRBV9 and TRBJ2-7; D may correspond to TRBD1 or TRBD2 (6 bases each). The CDR3 runs 14 residues. The germline gives CDR1 SGDLS, CDR2 YYNGEE. Trimming pared 0 bases from V and 5 bases from J, leaving 12 bases between.

In this sample, this clonotype turned up many times. The CDR3: CATQNQGADTQYF. The CDR3 DNA follows: TGTGCCACTCAAAATCAGGGGGCAGATACGCAGTATTTT. The rearrangement uses TRBV24-1 and TRBJ2-3; 7 nucleotides agree with TRBD1. The J segment lost 4 bases and the V segment lost 10 bases, leaving 7 bases of the junction unmatched. CDR1 KGHDR and CDR2 SFDVKD come from the germline V gene. There are 13 residues in the CDR3.

As for this clonotype: A read error may be the cause here, since a much bigger clone is one base away. The chain carries TRBV21-1 and TRBJ2-3. TRBV21-1 is classified as a pseudogene. CDR3 size: 17 residues. The chain's CDR3 is CASNKFNPRPGTDTQYF. The CDR3, as DNA: TGTGCCAGCAACAAATTTAATCCTAGACCGGGCACAGATACGCAGTATTTT.

By share, this clonotype ranks as medium-sized. The V call is TRBV5-1, the J call TRBJ2-7, with 10 bases fitting TRBD2. The V segment lost 0 bases and the J segment 4 bases; nucleotides outside the gene matches: 13. CDR1 is SGHRS, CDR2 YFSETQ, per germline. CDR3 size: 18 residues. CDR3 loop: CASSLAAPGLAAKYEQYF. DNA for the CDR3: TGCGCCAGCAGCTTGGCCGCCCCTGGACTAGCGGCGAAGTACGAGCAGTACTTC.

This clonotype was recorded at least ten times. The genes are TRBV15 and TRBJ1-4; D unresolved. The CDR3 is 14 residues long. V lost 8 bases to trimming and J lost 1 base, with 11 bases between them. Germline V lookup: CDR1 LNHNV, CDR2 YYDKDF (reference sequence). The CDR3 protein is CATGRLQTNEKLFF. The CDR3 region has the DNA TGTGCCACCGGCCGGCTACAAACTAATGAAAAACTGTTTTTT. Based on the CDR3 plus reference TRBV15 and TRBJ1-4, the full variable domain is DAMVIQNPRYQVTQFGKPVTLSCSQTLNHNVMYWYQQKSSQAPKLLFHYYDKDFNNEADTPDNFQSRRPNTSFCFLDIRSPGLGDTAMYLCATGRLQTNEKLFFGSGTQLSVL.

This CDR3 reads CASSLAGQGPREQYF. The CDR3, as DNA: TGCGCCAGCAGCTTGGCGGGACAGGGACCTAGAGAGCAGTACTTC. The chain is built from TRBV5-1 and TRBJ2-7; 9 nucleotides align to TRBD1. Germline trimming cut 0 bases from V and 7 bases from J; bases unmatched to any gene: 8. CDR1 and CDR2 from the germline V gene are SGHRS and YFSETQ. The CDR3 loop spans 15 amino acids.

This clonotype was counted at least ten times. The chain couples TRBV5-1 to TRBJ2-5, with D perhaps matching TRBD1 (6 bases). Looked up from germline, CDR1 is SGHRS and CDR2 is YFSETQ. Trimming shortened V by 0 bases and J by 4 bases, and 19 bases separated the two germline ends. This CDR3 region has 17 residues. The CDR3 sequence is CASSLEVLGTRVETQYF. DNA for the CDR3: TGCGCCAGCAGCTTGGAAGTTTTAGGGACAAGAGTAGAGACCCAGTACTTC.

By sample share, this clonotype is medium-sized. This chain joins TRBV5-4 and TRBJ2-5; D unclear. The CDR3 sequence is 13 residues long. The germline V and J ends were trimmed by 2 bases and 3 bases, with 8 bases remaining between them. The germline V gene encodes CDR1 SGHNT and CDR2 YYREEE (reference sequence). The CDR3 sequence is CASSFGPEETQYF. CDR3 coding DNA: TGTGCCAGCAGCTTTGGACCCGAAGAGACCCAGTACTTC.

This clonotype was counted at least ten times. The chain combines TRBV4-2 with TRBJ2-5; D is unclear. The germline CDR1 and CDR2 sequences are LGHNA and YNFKEQ. V was pared by 3 bases and J by 7 bases, with 18 bases between. CDR3 length: 15 amino acids. The chain's CDR3 is CASSQHSTTDGTQYF. The CDR3 nucleotides read TGTGCCAGCAGCCAGCACTCTACAACAGACGGGACCCAGTACTTC.

This clonotype showed up many times. The V and J genes are TRBV7-9 and TRBJ2-1, with TRBD2 matching over 7 bases. The germline CDR1 and CDR2 sequences are SEHNR and FQNEAQ (reference sequence). The V and J ends lost 5 bases and 7 bases, in that order; junction bases with no gene match: 2. The CDR3 totals 12 residues. The CDR3 sequence: CASSRGLNEQFF. The DNA of the CDR3 is TGTGCCAGCAGCCGGGGACTAAATGAGCAGTTCTTC.

This clonotype was counted ten times or more. The chain has TRBV28 and TRBJ2-5; 7 bases map to TRBD2. Per the germline V gene, CDR1 is MDHEN and CDR2 is SYDVKM. CDR3 length: 15 amino acids. V dropped 6 bases and J dropped 2; count of bases not matched to a gene: 9. CDR3 amino acids: CASRPRTRLQETQYF. In DNA, the CDR3 is TGTGCCAGCAGACCTCGGACTAGACTTCAAGAGACCCAGTACTTC.

This clonotype was seen at least ten times. V is TRBV18 and J is TRBJ2-7; TRBD1 agrees at 7 bases. The CDR3 loop spans 14 amino acids. Germline CDR1 reads KGHSH; CDR2 reads LQKENI. J was trimmed by 3 bases and V by 4 bases; bases with no gene match: 6. The CDR3 protein is CASSRGQRDYEQYF. As DNA, the CDR3 is TGTGCCAGCTCACGGGGACAGAGAGACTACGAGCAGTACTTC.

This clonotype was counted ten times or more. This chain joins TRBV20-1 and TRBJ2-5, with 10 bases matching TRBD2. The germline V gene has CDR1 DFQATT and CDR2 SNEGSKA (reference sequence). The J segment lost 3 bases and the V segment lost 0 bases, leaving 13 bases of the junction unmatched. CDR3 length: 18 amino acids. The CDR3 DNA reads TGCAGTGCTAGAGATCTGTCTAGCGGGAGTCCCGAGGAAGAGACCCAGTACTTC. Translation gives CSARDLSSGSPEEETQYF.